The clone carrying this T cell receptor (beta chain) was detected only a few times. A multiplex PCR was run with 60 Vbeta primers and 13 Jbeta primers. The repertoire was sequenced with immunoSEQ multiplex PCR; TCRdb's copy has only in-frame clones and lacks some. The sample lists about 140,000 clones; 76% were seen once. Trimming at V came to 8 bases and at J to 2 bases, leaving 9 bases not matched to a gene. Germline-derived CDR1 and CDR2 are SGHKS and YYEKEE (reference sequence). This CDR3 region has 15 residues. This sample is drawn from a study of cytomegalovirus exposure and HLA in healthy donors.

The gene calls are TRBV5-5 and TRBJ2-7; 11 bases map to TRBD2. This receptor was identified in a man in his forties or fifties in good health and CMV-seronegative. Sequenced material: PBMCs. The CDR3, as DNA: TGTGCCAGTACACTAGCGGGGGACGAAACCTACGAGCAGTACTTC. The encoded protein is CASTLAGDETYEQYF. The variable domain in full, with the rest retrieved from reference TRBV5-5 and TRBJ2-7, is DAGVTQSPTHLIKTRGQQVTLRCSPISGHKSVSWYQQVLGQGPQFIFQYYEKEERGRGNFPDRFSARQFPNYSSELNVNALLLGDSALYLCASTLAGDETYEQYFGPGTRLTVT.